This T cell receptor beta chain was documented in a study of identifying expanded T cells in peripheral blood. General observations from the study: Over approximately two and four weeks, about 15 and 19 clones changed, versus around 1.3 between replicates.

Collection occurred without any documented infections or immune events in donors. Germline-derived CDR1 and CDR2 are MNHEY and SMNVEV (reference sequence). The CDR3 is 15 amino acids. V lost 5 bases to trimming and J lost 3 bases; unmatched junction nucleotides: 5. The data were produced by immunoSEQ multiplex PCR, yet TCRdb's version contains in-frame clones alone and is incomplete. This sample has tens of thousands of clones, with 80% to 90% found just once. Details on this clone: Antigen specificity is unknown.

The clonotype originates from a person between 18 and 69 years old in good health. This chain joins TRBV27 and TRBJ1-5; TRBD1 matches 9 bases. The sequencing sample was made of blood. The CDR3 sequence is CASSHTGGPNQPQHF. The CDR3 DNA reads TGTGCCAGCAGTCACACAGGGGGCCCCAATCAGCCCCAGCATTTT.